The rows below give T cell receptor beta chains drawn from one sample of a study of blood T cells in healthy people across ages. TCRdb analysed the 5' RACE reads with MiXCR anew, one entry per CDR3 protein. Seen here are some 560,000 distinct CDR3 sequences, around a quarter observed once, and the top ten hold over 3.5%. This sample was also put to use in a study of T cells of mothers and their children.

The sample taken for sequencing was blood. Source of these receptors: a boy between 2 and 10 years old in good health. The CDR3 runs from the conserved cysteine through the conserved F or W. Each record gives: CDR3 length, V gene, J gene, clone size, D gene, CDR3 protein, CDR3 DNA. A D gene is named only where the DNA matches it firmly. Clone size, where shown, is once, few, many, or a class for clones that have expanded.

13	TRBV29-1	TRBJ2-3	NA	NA	CSVEGGQRDTQYF	TGCAGCGTTGAGGGGGGGCAGAGAGATACGCAGTATTTT
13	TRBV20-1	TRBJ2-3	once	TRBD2	CSASLAGVDTQYF	TGCAGTGCTAGTCTAGCGGGGGTAGATACGCAGTATTTT
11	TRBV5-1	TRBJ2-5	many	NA	CASSLGQTQYF	TGCGCCAGCAGCTTGGGACAGACCCAGTACTTC
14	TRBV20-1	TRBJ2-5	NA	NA	CSARDGGASETQYF	TGCAGTGCTAGAGATGGGGGGGCTTCGGAGACCCAGTACTTC
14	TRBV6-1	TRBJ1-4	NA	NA	CASREAGGNEKLFF	TGTGCCAGCAGGGAAGCGGGGGGTAATGAAAAACTGTTTTTT
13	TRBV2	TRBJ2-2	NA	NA	CANSRQNTGGLFF	TGTGCCAACAGTCGGCAAAACACCGGGGGGCTGTTTTTT
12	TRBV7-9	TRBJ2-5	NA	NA	CASSFRQGDLIF	TGTGCCAGCAGCTTTCGCCAGGGCGATTTAATCTTC
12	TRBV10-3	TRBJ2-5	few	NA	CAISDQQETQYF	TGTGCCATCAGTGACCAGCAAGAGACCCAGTACTTC
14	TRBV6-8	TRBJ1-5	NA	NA	CASSGVPKEQPQHF	TGTGCCAGCAGTGGCGTCCCGAAGGAGCAGCCCCAGCATTTT
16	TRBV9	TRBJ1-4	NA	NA	CASSGGDPRINEKLFF	TGTGCCAGCAGCGGGGGGGACCCCAGGATAAATGAAAAACTGTTTTTT
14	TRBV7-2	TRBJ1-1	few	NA	CASSFTGALAEAFF	TGTGCCAGCAGCTTTACCGGGGCCTTAGCTGAAGCTTTCTTT
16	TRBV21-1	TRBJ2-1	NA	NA	CASSRFSGRASREQFF	TGTGCCAGCAGCAGATTTAGCGGGAGGGCCTCCCGTGAGCAGTTCTTC
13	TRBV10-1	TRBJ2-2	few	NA	CASSEDPPGELFF	TGCGCCAGCAGTGAGGACCCTCCCGGGGAGCTGTTTTTT
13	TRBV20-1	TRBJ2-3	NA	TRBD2	CSATTSGGHTQYF	TGCAGTGCTACGACTAGCGGGGGGCATACGCAGTATTTT
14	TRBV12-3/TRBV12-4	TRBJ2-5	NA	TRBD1	CASRRGTGQETQYF	TGTGCCAGCAGACGAGGGACAGGTCAAGAGACCCAGTACTTC
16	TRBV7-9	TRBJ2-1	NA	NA	CASSPLRNSYDNEQFF	TGTGCCAGCAGCCCCCTACGGAACTCTTACGACAATGAGCAGTTCTTC
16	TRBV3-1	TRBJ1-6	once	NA	CASSQAGGFANSPLHF	TGTGCCAGCAGCCAAGCTGGCGGGTTCGCGAATTCACCCCTCCACTTT
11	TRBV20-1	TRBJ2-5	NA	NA	CSARVTETQYF	TGCAGTGCTAGAGTGACAGAGACCCAGTACTTC
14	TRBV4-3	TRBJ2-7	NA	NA	CASSLLEVGTEQYF	TGCGCCAGCAGCCTTCTTGAAGTGGGTACCGAGCAGTACTTC
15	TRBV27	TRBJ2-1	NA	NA	CASTGGLSSYDEQFF	TGTGCCAGCACAGGGGGACTGAGCTCCTACGATGAGCAGTTCTTC
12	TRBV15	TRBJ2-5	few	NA	CATSIPSETQYF	TGTGCCACCAGCATCCCCTCCGAGACCCAGTACTTC
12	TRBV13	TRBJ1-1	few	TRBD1	CASSQGDTVAFF	TGTGCCAGCAGCCAGGGGGACACTGTAGCTTTCTTT
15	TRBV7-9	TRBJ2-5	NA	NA	CASSPKSKGFGTQYF	TGTGCCAGCAGCCCAAAATCGAAGGGTTTCGGGACCCAGTACTTC
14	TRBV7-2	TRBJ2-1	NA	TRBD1	CASSLGTGSGEQFF	TGTGCCAGCAGCTTAGGGACAGGGTCTGGCGAGCAGTTCTTC
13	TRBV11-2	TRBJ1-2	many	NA	CASSLDRGGGYTF	TGTGCCAGCAGCTTAGATCGGGGCGGAGGCTACACCTTC
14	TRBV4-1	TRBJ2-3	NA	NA	CASSQIGSPDTQYF	TGCGCCAGCAGCCAAATCGGGAGTCCAGATACGCAGTATTTT
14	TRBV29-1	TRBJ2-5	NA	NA	CSVEDLEGSQTQYF	TGCAGCGTTGAAGATCTGGAGGGCAGTCAGACCCAGTACTTC
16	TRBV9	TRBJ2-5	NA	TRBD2	CASSPGVAGAQETQYF	TGTGCCAGCAGCCCCGGGGTAGCGGGGGCGCAAGAGACCCAGTACTTC
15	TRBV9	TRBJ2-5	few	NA	CASSVRPGRQETQYF	TGTGCCAGCAGCGTCCGGCCGGGCAGACAAGAGACCCAGTACTTC
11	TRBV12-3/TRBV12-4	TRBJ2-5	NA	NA	CASSHDRTQYF	TGTGCCAGCAGTCACGATAGGACCCAGTACTTC
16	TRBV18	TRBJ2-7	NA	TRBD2	CASSQTPGTSFYEQYF	TGTGCCAGCTCTCAGACCCCCGGGACTAGCTTCTACGAGCAGTACTTC
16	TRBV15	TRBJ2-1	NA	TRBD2	CATSRDSSGGYNEQFF	TGTGCCACCAGCAGAGATTCCAGCGGGGGGTACAATGAGCAGTTCTTC
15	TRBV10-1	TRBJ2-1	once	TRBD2	CASSESRLAGNEQFF	TGCGCCAGCAGTGAGTCGAGACTAGCGGGAAATGAGCAGTTCTTC
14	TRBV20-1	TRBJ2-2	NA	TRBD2	CSASPPGGWGELFF	TGCAGTGCTAGCCCCCCGGGGGGATGGGGGGAGCTGTTTTTT
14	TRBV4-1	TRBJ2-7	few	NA	CASSLQDSRYEQYF	TGCGCCAGCAGCCTTCAGGACAGTCGGTACGAGCAGTACTTC
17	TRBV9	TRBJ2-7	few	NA	CASSPHQKGSGGYEQYF	TGTGCCAGCAGCCCCCACCAAAAGGGGTCGGGTGGGTACGAGCAGTACTTC
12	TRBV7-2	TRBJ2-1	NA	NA	CASSLVRYEQFF	TGTGCCAGCAGCTTAGTTAGATATGAGCAGTTCTTC
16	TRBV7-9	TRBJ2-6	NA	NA	CASSNDRRSGANVLTF	TGTGCCAGCAGTAATGACAGGCGGTCTGGGGCCAACGTCCTGACTTTC
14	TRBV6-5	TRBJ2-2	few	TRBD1	CASGPTGGTGELFF	TGTGCCAGCGGACCGACAGGGGGCACCGGGGAGCTGTTTTTT
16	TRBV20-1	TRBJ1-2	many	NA	CSARGVGAAANYGYTF	TGCAGTGCTAGGGGGGTGGGGGCCGCAGCTAACTATGGCTACACCTTC
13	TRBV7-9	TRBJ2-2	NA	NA	CASSNLNTGELFF	TGTGCCAGCAGCAACCTTAACACCGGGGAGCTGTTTTTT
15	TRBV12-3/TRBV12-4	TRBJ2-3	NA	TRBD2	CASSRGVRGTDTQYF	TGTGCCAGCAGTCGGGGGGTTCGGGGAACAGATACGCAGTATTTT
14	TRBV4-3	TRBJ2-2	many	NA	CASSQDLSTGELFF	TGCGCCAGCAGCCAAGATTTGAGCACCGGGGAGCTGTTTTTT
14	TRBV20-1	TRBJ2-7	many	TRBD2	CSAREGLAAGEQYF	TGCAGTGCTAGAGAGGGACTAGCGGCGGGGGAGCAGTACTTC
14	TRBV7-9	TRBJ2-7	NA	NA	CASSAGRTLYEQYF	TGTGCCAGCAGCGCGGGACGGACTCTCTACGAGCAGTACTTC
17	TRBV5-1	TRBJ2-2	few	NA	CASSLDSRSRFTGELFF	TGCGCCAGCAGCTTAGACTCCCGATCCCGATTCACCGGGGAGCTGTTTTTT
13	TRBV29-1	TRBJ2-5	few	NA	CSVKGKIVETQYF	TGCAGCGTTAAGGGGAAAATTGTGGAGACCCAGTACTTC
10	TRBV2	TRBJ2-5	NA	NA	CASSLQTQYF	TGTGCCAGCAGCCTCCAGACCCAGTACTTC
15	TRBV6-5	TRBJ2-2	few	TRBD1	CASKPGTANTGELFF	TGTGCCAGCAAACCCGGGACAGCGAACACCGGGGAGCTGTTTTTT
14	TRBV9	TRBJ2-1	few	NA	CASSVGPGRGEQFF	TGTGCCAGCAGCGTAGGACCGGGTCGGGGTGAGCAGTTCTTC
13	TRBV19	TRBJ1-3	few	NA	CATQTGSGNTIYF	TGTGCCACCCAGACCGGCTCTGGAAACACCATATATTTT